This T cell receptor beta chain stems from a study of T cells in Graves' hyperthyroidism and ophthalmopathy. Study-level results: The model predicted ophthalmopathy a median around 6.5 months before onset.

At least ten counts were recorded for this clonotype. No antigen is known for it. In patients aged 18 to 65, hyperthyroidism was newly diagnosed, with duration under 2 months. Amplified TCR beta CDR3 regions derived from RNA transcripts. RT-PCR in the first round (using the HTBI primer set) targeted the TCR CDR3. Each CDR3 protein is one row after TCRdb ran MiXCR on the multiplex PCR reads. Here the sample spans some 740,000 distinct CDR3 sequences, less than 15% being singletons. The CDR3 has 12 residues. Trimming left V 5 bases short and J 6 bases short, with 10 bases between. CDR1 is SNHLY and CDR2 is FYNNEI in the germline V gene.

The clonotype originates from a woman under 30 with Graves' hyperthyroidism. The V and J genes are TRBV2 and TRBJ1-2; D remains unclear. What was sequenced was blood. The CDR3 bases are TGTGCCAGCAGTCGTGACACGAATGGCTACACCTTC. Its translation: CASSRDTNGYTF. The full variable domain, in which reference TRBV2 and TRBJ1-2 provide the parts outside the CDR3, is EPEVTQTPSHQVTQMGQEVILRCVPISNHLYFYWYRQILGQKVEFLVSFYNNEISEKSEIFDDQFSVERPDGSNFTLKIRSTKLEDSAMYFCASSRDTNGYTFGSGTRLTVV.